The next 21 T cell receptor beta chains were all read from a single sample in a study of T-cell memory formation after mild COVID-19. MiXCR, run by TCRdb on the 5' RACE reads, gives a single entry per CDR3 protein. Among hundreds of thousands of distinct CDR3 sequences listed, around 21% were seen once. The sequenced sample consisted of PBMCs or a T cell subset sorted from them (not recorded which). These receptor sequences come from an adult woman who had mild COVID-19 (a few samples of this study predate the infection). Cell type and time point are not known.

The CDR3 is CASSYDRGQVMGGKQFF. CDR3 bases: TGTGCCAGCAGTTACGATAGAGGACAGGTCATGGGTGGGAAGCAGTTCTTC. The V and J genes are TRBV6-5 and TRBJ2-1; 7 bases are a match to TRBD1. Germline CDR1 MNHEY, CDR2 SVGAGI. The CDR3 spans 17 residues. The ends lost 2 bases at V and 11 bases at J; junction bases unmatched: 18.

The genes are TRBV6-5 and TRBJ1-1, with 8 bases aligning to TRBD1. V was clipped by 5 bases and J by 4 bases; unmatched bases: 6. CDR1 is MNHEY and CDR2 is SVGAGI in the germline V gene. This CDR3 contains 14 residues. This CDR3 reads CASSARQGSTEAFF. The CDR3 DNA reads TGTGCCAGCAGTGCCCGACAGGGGAGCACTGAAGCTTTCTTT.

In the case of this clonotype: Germline is not matched at one junction end, which may reflect a read error. V is TRBV7-7 and J is TRBJ2-2; TRBD2 might be the D (6 bases). The V gene's germline CDR1 is SSHAT and CDR2 FNYEAQ (reference sequence). The CDR3 is made up of 15 amino acids. CDR3 in amino acids: CASSPGLSNTGELFF. In DNA, the CDR3 is TGTGCTAGCAGCCCGGGACTCTCGAACACCGGGGAGCTGTTTTTT.

This clonotype has only a few counts. The CDR3 loop is CASRLGTGQGDTQYF. CDR3 in DNA: TGTGCCAGCAGGCTCGGGACGGGTCAAGGAGATACGCAGTATTTT. The genes are TRBV21-1 and TRBJ2-3; the table assigns TRBD1, which was not confirmed against the DNA. TRBV21-1 is a known pseudogene. CDR3 length equals 15 residues.

This sequence joins TRBV7-6 and TRBJ1-1; D is possibly TRBD1 (6 bases). This CDR3 has 15 amino acids. V was clipped by 2 bases and J by 1 base, with 11 bases between them. Germline V gene data show CDR1 as SGHVS and CDR2 as FNYEAQ. The CDR3 spells CASSLQRGANTEAFF. The CDR3 DNA sequence: TGTGCCAGCAGCTTACAAAGGGGGGCGAACACTGAAGCTTTCTTT.

This clonotype was found a few times. This sequence joins TRBV3-1 and TRBJ2-1; TRBD2 might be the D (6 bases). Germline V gene data show CDR1 as LGHDT and CDR2 as YNNKEL (reference sequence). Trimming took off 6 bases at V and 8 bases at J, with 17 bases between the two ends. CDR3 length: 14 amino acids. In DNA, the CDR3 is TGTGCCAGCAGTCCCTGGACTAATTCCCATGAGCAGTTCTTC. Translated: CASSPWTNSHEQFF.

The chain carries TRBV6-2 or TRBV6-3 and TRBJ2-1; D is undetermined. V was pared by 10 bases and J by 5 bases, with 15 bases between. Germline V CDR1 and CDR2: MNHEY, SVGEGT. The CDR3 has 13 residues. The CDR3 DNA follows: TGTGCCACCCACTCGTTTGTCGACAATGAGCAGTTCTTC. Its protein is CATHSFVDNEQFF.

This clonotype occurred a few times. The chain combines TRBV5-6 with TRBJ2-7; TRBD2 agrees at 8 bases. The CDR3 consists of 11 residues. Germline CDR1 and CDR2: SGHDT and YYEEEE. The trim removed 6 bases at V and 7 bases at J, leaving 3 bases unmatched. The CDR3 region is CASTQRGEQYF. The DNA of the CDR3 is TGTGCCAGCACCCAGCGGGGGGAGCAGTACTTC.

A single count supports this clonotype. The V and J genes are TRBV6-2 or TRBV6-3 and TRBJ2-3; tentatively, D is TRBD1 or TRBD2 (5 bases each). From germline, CDR1 is MNHEY and CDR2 SVGEGT. The V end lost 4 bases, the J end lost 4 bases, and 18 bases lay between the germline ends. CDR3 length equals 16 residues. The CDR3 loop reads CASSWPGPAGPDTQYF. The CDR3 DNA is TGTGCCAGCAGTTGGCCGGGACCCGCGGGCCCAGATACGCAGTATTTT.

This clonotype was seen a few times. This chain joins TRBV27 and TRBJ2-7; 11 nucleotides align to TRBD2. V lost 4 bases, J lost 4 bases, and 3 bases stayed unmatched. Germline values: CDR1 MNHEY, CDR2 SMNVEV (reference sequence). There are 14 residues in the CDR3. The CDR3 DNA sequence: TGTGCCAGCAGTTACGGGACTAGCGGATACGAGCAGTACTTC. Protein: CASSYGTSGYEQYF.

V gene TRBV2 combines with J gene TRBJ2-2, with D uncertain. CDR3 length: 15 amino acids. V lost 4 bases and J lost 3, with 12 bases in between. From germline, CDR1 is SNHLY and CDR2 FYNNEI. The CDR3 DNA sequence: TGTGCCAGCAGTGCGCAAGGGCGAGACACCGGGGAGCTGTTTTTT. Translation gives CASSAQGRDTGELFF.

This clonotype appeared a few times. The chain has TRBV6-1 and TRBJ1-2, with D possibly TRBD1 on 5 matching bases. The germline V gene has CDR1 MNHNS and CDR2 SASEGT. V gave up 3 bases and J gave up 2 bases, with 16 bases separating them. This CDR3 is 16 amino acids long. Written as DNA, the CDR3 is TGTGCCAGCAGTGATATTTTAAGGGGCTGGAACTATGGCTACACCTTC. It translates to CASSDILRGWNYGYTF.

The rearrangement joins TRBV7-9 to TRBJ2-7, with D uncertain. Germline values: CDR1 SEHNR, CDR2 FQNEAQ (reference sequence). The V gene lost 8 bases and the J gene lost 3 bases, with 14 bases spanning the gap. The CDR3 is 13 amino acids. CDR3 in amino acids: CASGDGWDYEQYF. CDR3 DNA: TGTGCCAGCGGTGATGGGTGGGACTACGAGCAGTACTTC.

This rearrangement joins TRBV6-6 to TRBJ1-2; TRBD1 matches at 10 bases. Trimming cost V 1 base and J 4 bases; bases outside gene matches: 3. Germline loops: CDR1 MNHNY, CDR2 SVGAGI (reference sequence). The CDR3 runs to 15 residues. The CDR3 coding sequence is TGTGCCAGCAGTTACTGGGACAGGGGTGGCTATGGCTACACCTTC. It is translated as CASSYWDRGGYGYTF.

This clonotype was seen many times. This chain joins TRBV27 and TRBJ2-1; the match to TRBD1 covers 10 bases. The length of the CDR3 is 13 residues. The ends lost 6 bases at V and 6 bases at J; junction bases unmatched: 2. CDR1 is MNHEY, CDR2 SMNVEV, per germline (reference sequence). The CDR3 here is CASRRTGGNEQFF. CDR3 DNA: TGTGCCAGCAGGCGGACAGGGGGCAATGAGCAGTTCTTC.

The chain carries TRBV4-1 and TRBJ2-3, with TRBD2 matching 10 bases. V trimming: 0 bases; J trimming: 0 bases; junction bases outside the gene matches: 9. The CDR3 is made up of 19 amino acids. From germline, CDR1 is MGHRA and CDR2 YSYEKL. The CDR3 region is CASSQEGFRTSGSTDTQYF. In DNA form, the CDR3 reads TGCGCCAGCAGCCAAGAAGGGTTCAGGACTAGCGGTAGCACAGATACGCAGTATTTT.

This clonotype has only a few counts. V usage is TRBV29-1 and J usage is TRBJ2-3; unclear D gene. The CDR3 is made up of 15 amino acids. Germline-derived CDR1 and CDR2 are SQVTM and ANQGSEA. V was trimmed by 4 bases and J by 2 bases, leaving 16 bases between them. This CDR3 reads CSVAGQSIFTDTQYF. For the CDR3, the DNA is TGCAGCGTTGCTGGGCAGTCGATTTTCACAGATACGCAGTATTTT.

This clonotype was found many times. The rearrangement links TRBV29-1 to TRBJ2-1, with TRBD1 matching 8 bases. Germline V lookup: CDR1 SQVTM, CDR2 ANQGSEA. The CDR3 consists of 14 residues. The CDR3 DNA follows: TGCAGTTTTAACCCGGGACAGGTCTACAATGAGCAGTTCTTC. Its translation: CSFNPGQVYNEQFF.

This clonotype was picked up a small number of times. V gene TRBV2 combines with J gene TRBJ1-1; no clear D gene. CDR3 length equals 14 residues. Trimming left V 5 bases short and J 0 bases short, with 10 bases between. Germline CDR1 and CDR2: SNHLY and FYNNEI. The CDR3 nucleotides are TGTGCCAGCAGTCGGGAAATCATGAACACTGAAGCTTTCTTT. Its protein is CASSREIMNTEAFF.

The chain is built from TRBV12-3 or TRBV12-4 and TRBJ1-1; D is unresolved. This CDR3 spans 12 amino acids. V dropped 5 bases and J dropped 13 bases, with 17 bases sitting between them. CDR3 amino acids: CASSRGPEGGFF. For the CDR3, the DNA is TGTGCCAGCAGTCGAGGGCCCGAGGGCGGTTTCTTT.

This clonotype was seen a few times. The J gene is TRBJ1-2, the V gene TRBV7-9, with a possible D match to TRBD1 (6 bases). Trimming removed 4 bases at V and 7 bases at J, with 13 bases between. The CDR3 has 13 amino acids. The germline gives CDR1 SEHNR, CDR2 FQNEAQ (reference sequence). The CDR3 DNA reads as TGTGCCAGCAGCTCAGGGACAAGAAGTGGCTACACCTTC. It translates to CASSSGTRSGYTF.